Included here is one TCR beta chain sequence, with context. The data derive from a study of shared clonotypes between healthy human individuals. In the CD4+ fraction, cells were divided into CD45RA+ naive and CD45RA-negative memory subsets. Germline V gives CDR1 LGHNA, CDR2 YSLEER. Trimming shortened V by 1 base and J by 4 bases, and 13 bases separated the two germline ends. This CDR3 spans 16 amino acids. How the authors handled the data: There were no quality scores in the junction-only immunoSEQ sequences, so filtering differed. Profiling relied on immunoSEQ multiplex PCR, and the TCRdb table lists in-frame clones only, not all of them. The DNA gave D and trimming, while V, J and clone size come from that table. The sample records about 1.5 million clones, nearly 99% being singletons.

The clonotype comes from a man aged 25-45 years in good health. This chain joins TRBV4-3 and TRBJ1-4; no definite D call. The material sequenced was naive CD4+ T cells sorted from blood. The subset here: CD45RA+ positively selected. CDR3 protein: CASSQAFSRVNEKLFF. The DNA for the CDR3 is TGCGCCAGCAGCCAAGCCTTTTCTCGGGTTAATGAAAAACTGTTTTTT.